These T cell receptor beta chains were read from a single sample in a study of type 1 regulatory T cells. TCRdb reanalysed the reads using MiXCR and keeps one entry per CDR3 protein. Among over 90,000 distinct CDR3 sequences listed, roughly 28% were seen once. Sequenced sample: CD4+ T cells, either the whole sample or a sorted fraction (not recorded which). The receptors here all came from a human donor in good health. Both conserved end residues are trimmed from each CDR3.

v_call: TRBV20-1
j_call: TRBJ2-1
cdr3_aa: SASALAYPNEQF

v_call: TRBV3-1
j_call: TRBJ1-3
cdr3_aa: ASSPGGPYSGNTIY

v_call: TRBV20-1
j_call: TRBJ2-7
cdr3_aa: SGQLWDTYEQY

v_call: TRBV20-1
j_call: TRBJ1-3
cdr3_aa: SATGVGNTIY

v_call: TRBV11-1
j_call: TRBJ2-1
cdr3_aa: ASSFSASSFLFDEQF

v_call: TRBV20-1
j_call: TRBJ2-5
cdr3_aa: SARPTLPSGAQETQY

v_call: TRBV7-2
j_call: TRBJ2-5
cdr3_aa: ASSLGSLAGFGETQY

v_call: TRBV7-2
j_call: TRBJ2-3
cdr3_aa: ANSENTQY

v_call: TRBV19
j_call: TRBJ2-7
cdr3_aa: ASSIGLAGGSRYEQY

v_call: TRBV24-1
j_call: TRBJ2-7
cdr3_aa: ATSDPPPNYEQY

v_call: TRBV5-1
j_call: TRBJ1-1
cdr3_aa: ASSLRQLNTEAF

v_call: TRBV5-5
j_call: TRBJ1-2
cdr3_aa: ASSFSTDISYGYT

v_call: TRBV18
j_call: TRBJ1-4
cdr3_aa: ASSLRGTDEKLF

v_call: TRBV19
j_call: TRBJ1-2
cdr3_aa: ASHRGFDNYGYT

v_call: TRBV20-1
j_call: TRBJ2-3
cdr3_aa: SATSGQGEGIDTQY